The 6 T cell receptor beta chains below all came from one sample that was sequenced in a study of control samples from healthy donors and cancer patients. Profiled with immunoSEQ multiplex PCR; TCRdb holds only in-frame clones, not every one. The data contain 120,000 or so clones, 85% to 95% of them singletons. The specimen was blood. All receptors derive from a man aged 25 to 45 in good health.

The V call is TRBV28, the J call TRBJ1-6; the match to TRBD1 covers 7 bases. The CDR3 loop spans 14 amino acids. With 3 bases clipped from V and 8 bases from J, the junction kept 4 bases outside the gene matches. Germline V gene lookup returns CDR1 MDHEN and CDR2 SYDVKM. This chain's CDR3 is CASSFGTDYSPLHF. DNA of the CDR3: TGTGCCAGCAGTTTCGGGACAGATTATTCACCCCTCCACTTT. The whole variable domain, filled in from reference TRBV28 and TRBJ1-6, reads DVKVTQSSRYLVKRTGEKVFLECVQDMDHENMFWYRQDPGLGLRLIYFSYDVKMKEKGDIPEGYSVSREKKERFSLILESASTNQTSMYLCASSFGTDYSPLHFGNGTRLTVT.

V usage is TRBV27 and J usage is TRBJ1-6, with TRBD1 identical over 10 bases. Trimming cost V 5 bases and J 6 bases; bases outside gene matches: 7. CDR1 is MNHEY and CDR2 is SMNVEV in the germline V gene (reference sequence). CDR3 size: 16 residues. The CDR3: CASSDRDRGINSPLHF. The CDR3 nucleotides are TGTGCCAGCAGTGACCGGGACAGGGGAATTAATTCACCCCTCCACTTT.

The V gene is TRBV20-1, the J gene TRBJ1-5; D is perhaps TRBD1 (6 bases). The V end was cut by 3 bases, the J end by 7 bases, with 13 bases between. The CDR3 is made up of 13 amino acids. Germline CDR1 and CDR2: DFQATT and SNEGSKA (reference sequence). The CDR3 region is CSASWGARQPQHF. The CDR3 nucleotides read TGCAGTGCTAGTTGGGGGGCGCGACAGCCCCAGCATTTT.

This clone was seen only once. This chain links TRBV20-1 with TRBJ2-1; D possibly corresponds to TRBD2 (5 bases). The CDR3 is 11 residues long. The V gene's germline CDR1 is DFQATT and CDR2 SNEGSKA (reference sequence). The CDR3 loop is CSPASGAEQFF. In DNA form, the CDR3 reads TGCAGCCCCGCCAGCGGTGCTGAGCAGTTCTTC.

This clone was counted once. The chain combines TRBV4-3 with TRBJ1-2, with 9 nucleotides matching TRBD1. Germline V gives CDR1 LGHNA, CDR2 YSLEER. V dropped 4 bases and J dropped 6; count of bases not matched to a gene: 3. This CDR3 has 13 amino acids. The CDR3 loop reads CASSPRTGDGYTF. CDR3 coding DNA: TGCGCCAGCAGCCCTAGGACAGGGGATGGCTACACCTTC.

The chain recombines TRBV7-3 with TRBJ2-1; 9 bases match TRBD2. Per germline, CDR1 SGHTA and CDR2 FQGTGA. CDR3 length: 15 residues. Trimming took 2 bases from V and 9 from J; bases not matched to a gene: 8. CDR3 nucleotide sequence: TGTGCCAGCAGCTTAGGGGCTAGCGGGGTAAGTGAGCAGTTCTTC. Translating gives CASSLGASGVSEQFF.